The source of this T cell receptor (beta chain) is a study of CD8+ T cells in alopecia areata (dated by TCRdb to the late 2010s). General notes on the study: Treated patients were enrolled in an open-label pilot trial of oral tofacitinib at 5 to 10 mg twice daily for moderate-to-severe alopecia areata. Tofacitinib was administered for 6 to 18 months, and 6 months of follow-up off drug were then conducted to assess delayed response and recurrence. The SALT score, which quantifies the percentage of affected scalp surface area, was used to measure disease severity in treated patients. In both human patients and the C3H/HeJ mouse model, the study applied high-throughput TCRbeta sequencing to look at T cell clonal expansion in alopecia areata. On the human side, TCRbeta sequencing was run on scalp tissue and on sorted CD4+ and CD8+ peripheral blood T cells from healthy controls and from alopecia areata patients with either patchy or totalis/universalis disease. Tofacitinib-treated patients had biopsies at baseline and at 4 and 24 weeks of treatment, with a later scalp biopsy in several patients. Scalp clonality was compared among normal scalp (n=4), patchy alopecia areata scalp (n=8), and alopecia totalis/universalis scalp (n=8). The RNA source kit depended on sample type: the PAXgene miRNA kit for fixed scalp, the miRNeasy kit for PBMCs, and the RNeasy kit for mouse skin. TCRbeta CDR3 regions were amplified by immunoSEQ multiplex PCR with 35 Vbeta forward and 13 Jbeta reverse primers.

This sample's time point label indicates: less than five weeks on oral tofacitinib. Reading the label with the study, this specimen's treatment or condition is: oral pan-JAK inhibitor, 5-10 mg twice daily. Lesional scalp punch biopsies and peripheral blood were obtained from alopecia areata patients. PBMCs were separated by density centrifugation and stained for CD3, CD4 and CD8, after which CD4+ and CD8+ T cells were sorted on a FACSAria. Receptors were amplified or captured by the immunoSEQ multiplex PCR assay. To provide template for TCR sequencing, every sample had RNA extracted and reverse transcribed into cDNA. SuperScript III was used to make first-strand cDNA, primed with a 2:1 mix of oligo-dT and random hexamers. A synthetic immune receptor repertoire was used to measure amplification bias, and any remaining bias was corrected computationally. For the original study's pipeline: Raw reads were preprocessed for error removal, and CDR3 was defined according to IMGT conventions as running from the conserved cysteine to phenylalanine. Clonality was computed by normalizing Shannon entropy by log2 of the number of productive unique TCRs and subtracting the result from 1. Whether each scalp clone was CD4 or CD8 was inferred by checking scalp TCRbeta sequences against the CD4 and CD8 repertoires from sorted blood. TCRdb took over this immuneACCESS table, retaining in-frame rearrangements with V and J assigned. Such tables are incomplete; in checked studies, under half of the missing clones stem from an unresolved V gene, and the remainder is unexplained. V, J and clone size were drawn from that table, and D and trimming were deduced from the DNA. The sample table lists some 150,000 clones, about 85% of them with a count of one. Around 13% of the sample is in the top ten clones.

Broader findings and caveats from the paper: During tofacitinib treatment, many expanded lesional clones stuck around in both scalp and blood, and this persistence may partly explain why relapse happens after treatment is stopped. Because the treated cohort was small and had just a single nonresponder, larger studies are needed to establish links between baseline CD8+ expansion and response. Lesional scalp, especially in alopecia totalis/universalis, showed higher clonality and more expanded CD8+ clones than normal scalp, suggesting antigenic drive. Tofacitinib significantly lowered scalp clonality and the number of expanded CD8+ clones among the top 100 scalp clones. Shared TCR sequences between patients were less evident than in mice, which may be partly attributable to HLA diversity in the patient population. Scalp TCR repertoire analysis is complicated because resident alphabeta T cells in normal human skin are also sequenced, whereas mouse skin is dominated by gammadelta T cells.

V is reduced by 1 base and J by 0 bases, leaving a spacing of 5 bases between them. According to the germline V gene, CDR1 reads SGHVS and CDR2 reads FQNEAQ. The CDR3 has 14 amino acids, counting the end cysteine and phenylalanine. Solely the CDR3 DNA is kept, with 42 bases framed from the first base. As concerns this clone: No antigen is known for it. No much larger clonotype is one base removed from it; base qualities were not supplied.

The sample was CD8+ T cells sorted from blood, taken at week 4, from a patient treated with tofacitinib. This TCR was recovered from a human donor with alopecia areata. This receptor chain uses TRBV7-8 and TRBJ2-3; the D gene is not confidently resolved. CDR3 region: CASSLGPSTDTQYF. The nucleotides are TGTGCCAGCAGCTTAGGGCCGAGCACAGATACGCAGTATTTT.